The next 9 T cell receptor beta chains were all read from a single sample in a study of control samples from healthy donors and cancer patients. TCRdb's copy holds only in-frame clones and misses some; the assay was immunoSEQ multiplex PCR. This repertoire shows about 100,000 clones, more than 75% found once; its top ten account for about 18%. Source material: blood. The receptor source for this set is a woman aged 45-60 years in good health.

The chain carries TRBV19 and TRBJ1-5; D is unresolved. The V and J ends lost 6 bases and 4 bases respectively, with 16 bases between them. This CDR3 has 15 residues. The germline CDR1 and CDR2 sequences are LNHDA and SQIVND (reference sequence). Written as DNA, the CDR3 is TGTGCCAGTAGGGCCCTTTTAGGTAGAAATCAGCCCCAGCATTTT. It yields the protein CASRALLGRNQPQHF.

The chain has TRBV7-3 and TRBJ2-7; 7 nucleotides match TRBD1. This CDR3 comprises 13 residues. V shed 9 bases and J 2 bases; nucleotides not matched to a gene: 7. Germline V gene data show CDR1 as SGHTA and CDR2 as FQGTGA. CDR3 loop: CARGDRDPYEQYV. The CDR3 nucleotides read TGTGCCAGGGGGGACAGAGATCCCTACGAGCAGTACGTC.

This chain uses TRBV19 with TRBJ2-7, with D perhaps TRBD1 (6 bases). With 6 bases removed from V and 2 bases from J, the gap between germline ends came to 23 bases. The CDR3 length is 17 residues. Germline-derived CDR1 and CDR2 are LNHDA and SQIVND (reference sequence). The CDR3 reads CASRPKPFGTKTYEQYF. CDR3 nucleotide sequence: TGTGCCAGTAGGCCAAAACCCTTTGGGACAAAGACCTACGAGCAGTACTTC.

To note about this clone: Other DNA variants within this sample encode the same CDR3. This chain uses TRBV24-1 with TRBJ2-6; 8 nucleotides match TRBD1. The CDR3 totals 23 residues. Germline V gives CDR1 KGHDR, CDR2 SFDVKD. Trimming cost V 1 base and J 1 base; bases outside gene matches: 20. The CDR3 loop is CATSDFSGQGKFPKLSGANVLTF. CDR3 in DNA: TGTGCCACCAGTGATTTCTCCGGACAGGGTAAGTTCCCTAAGTTGTCTGGGGCCAACGTCCTGACTTTC.

This rearrangement joins TRBV4-1 to TRBJ2-7; 7 positions agree with TRBD2. The CDR3 is made up of 16 amino acids. V was pared by 4 bases and J by 3 bases, with 12 bases of the junction left unmatched. CDR1 is MGHRA, CDR2 YSYEKL, per germline. CDR3 in DNA: TGCGCCAGCAGCCCTCGGGGGGAGACCCACAGCTACGAGCAGTACTTC. Its translation: CASSPRGETHSYEQYF.

This clone was counted once. The J gene is TRBJ1-1, the V gene TRBV5-1; D not resolved. Germline-derived CDR1 and CDR2 are SGHRS and YFSETQ. This CDR3 has 14 residues. Trimming took 5 bases from V and 2 from J, leaving 13 bases between them. The CDR3 sequence: CASRDVRGNTEAFF. The CDR3, as DNA: TGCGCCAGCAGGGACGTGAGAGGTAACACTGAAGCTTTCTTT.

J is TRBJ2-2 and V is TRBV7-3; no firm D call. The CDR3 runs 14 residues. CDR1 is SGHTA and CDR2 is FQGTGA in the germline V gene. Trimming removed 4 bases at V and 0 bases at J, with 6 bases between. The CDR3 DNA reads TGTGCCAGCAGCTCTACACCGAACACCGGGGAGCTGTTTTTT. As protein: CASSSTPNTGELFF.

This clone was counted a single time. The chain links TRBV29-1 to TRBJ2-1, with 7 bases lining up with TRBD1. CDR1 is SQVTM and CDR2 is ANQGSEA in the germline V gene. This CDR3 is built from 15 residues. Unmatched junction bases numbered 8, after V lost 6 bases and J lost 0 bases. The CDR3 reads CSVTRGIGSYNEQFF. Written as DNA, the CDR3 is TGCAGCGTCACCAGGGGGATCGGCTCCTACAATGAGCAGTTCTTC.

The chain couples TRBV9 to TRBJ1-1, with D possibly matching TRBD1 (6 bases). Germline CDR1 reads SGDLS; CDR2 reads YYNGEE. V gave up 3 bases and J gave up 10 bases, with 13 bases separating them. CDR3 length: 12 amino acids. CDR3: CASSAIQGGAFF. CDR3 sequence (DNA): TGTGCCAGCAGCGCGATACAAGGGGGAGCTTTCTTT.